This T cell receptor (beta chain) stems from a study of CD8 T cells in Susac syndrome. Negative isolation yielded CD8+ and CD4+ T cells; FACS enriched TEMRA cells. An input of about 0.45 to 1 ug of RNA was subjected to reverse transcription using random hexamers. A single record per CDR3 protein comes from TCRdb applying MiXCR to the immunoSEQ multiplex PCR reads. This table has some 96,000 distinct CDR3 sequences, just under 95% appearing once. CDR1 and CDR2 (germline): GTSNPN, SVGIG (reference sequence). CDR3 length equals 12 residues. Trimming took 4 bases from V and 6 from J, leaving 13 bases between them.

J is TRBJ2-7 and V is TRBV30, with a possible D match to TRBD1 (6 bases). Sequencing used CD4+ T cells from PBMCs. The receptor was derived from a human donor with Susac syndrome. The CDR3 region is CAWKQGWVEQYF. CDR3 sequence (DNA): TGTGCCTGGAAACAGGGTTGGGTCGAGCAGTACTTC.